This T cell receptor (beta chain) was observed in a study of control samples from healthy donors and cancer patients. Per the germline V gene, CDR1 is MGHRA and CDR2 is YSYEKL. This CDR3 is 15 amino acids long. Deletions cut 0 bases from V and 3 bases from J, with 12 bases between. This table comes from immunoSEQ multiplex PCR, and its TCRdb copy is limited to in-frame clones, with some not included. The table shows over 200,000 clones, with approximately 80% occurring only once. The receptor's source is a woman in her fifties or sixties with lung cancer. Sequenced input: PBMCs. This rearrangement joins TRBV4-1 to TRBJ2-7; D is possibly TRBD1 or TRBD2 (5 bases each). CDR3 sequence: CASSQDLGRHYEQYF. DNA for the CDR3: TGCGCCAGCAGCCAAGATCTGGGACGGCACTACGAGCAGTACTTC.